This TCR beta chain was sequenced in a study of tissue T cells after allogeneic stem cell transplantation. TCRbeta CDR3 was sequenced at survey depth with template counts. Profiling relied on immunoSEQ multiplex PCR, and the TCRdb table lists in-frame clones only, not all of them. Altogether some 6,000 clones are present, approximately 43% being singletons, with the ten largest covering 2% to 2.5%. Time point meaning: mouse harvest day 7 after allogeneic transplant. Each mouse received 10^7 T-cell-depleted marrow cells plus 10^6 splenic CD5+ T cells by tail vein. Germline CDR1 and CDR2: KGHPV and FQNQEV (reference sequence). V lost 0 bases and J lost 0, with 9 bases in between. The CDR3 sequence is 15 residues long. This clone was detected a few times. These gene names are mouse names. Coverage ceases 1 residue before the CDR3 finishes, and the germline J gene fills in the end.

The receptor was derived from a female BALB/c mouse given C57BL/6 T cells with graft-versus-host disease after an allogeneic hematopoietic cell transplant. This chain connects TRBV26 to TRBJ2-7, with D perhaps being TRBD1 or TRBD2 (5 bases each). Sequenced material: skin. CDR3 sequence reads: CASSLSGDLSYEQYF. CDR3 DNA (partial): TGTGCCAGCAGTCTGTCAGGGGACCTCTCCTATGAACAGTAC.